The entry below describes one TCR beta chain. In its sample, this clone was seen a few times. Its antigen has not been determined. Base quality data are lacking; no much larger clone is found one base away. Healthy HIV-negative adults with no recently reported acute infections or vaccinations were included as donors. All donors were Caucasian adults living in Nashville, Tennessee, USA. CD4+ T cells were enriched through magnetic negative selection, after which naive cells were positively selected on CD45RA and the remaining negative fraction served as the memory subset. Blood was collected by leukapheresis, and PBMCs were isolated by Ficoll-Histopaque density gradient centrifugation and then cryopreserved in liquid nitrogen vapor phase. Analytical flow cytometry was used to check the purity and quantity of every magnetically sorted T cell population. From each sorted fraction, genomic DNA was isolated and quantified by UV absorbance on a Nanodrop 2000c.

Using the deep immunoSEQ assay, multiplex PCR amplified TCR CDR3 regions from genomic DNA. For each cell subset, the extracted genomic DNA was distributed evenly across all wells of several immunoSEQ 96-well plates, and each plate served as one replicate. For sorted subsets, about 210 ng of genomic DNA, equivalent to some 33,000 T cell genomes, went into each replicate PCR. The purified libraries were quantified using a Qubit 3.0 fluorometer, sized with a Bioanalyzer 2100, and then quantified again using the KAPA Library Quantification kit. Every immunoSEQ 96-well plate was sequenced on a dedicated single-read 150-cycle Illumina NextSeq 550 flow cell. Per the original workflow: Because only junctional sequences without quality scores were contained in the immunoSEQ output, filtering matching that applied to full-length reads could not be performed. Sequences were annotated with PyIR, a Python wrapper for IgBLAST v1.9, and V/J genes and CDR3 were assigned using IMGT germline references. Reads were removed for weak V/J assignments (E-value above 1e-6), missing CDR3, stop codons, out-of-frame junctions, or ambiguous translated residues. V3J clonotypes were defined by identical inferred V gene, J gene, and CDR3 amino acid sequence. To compute the percentage overlap between repertoires, the number of shared unique clonotypes was divided by the size of the smaller repertoire. RTK rarefaction, the Chao1 estimator, and Recon v2.1 estimates of unobserved clonotypes were used to assess repertoire richness. Generation probabilities were computed with OLGA for all TCRbeta clonotypes obtained by the gDNA method from a handful of donors. This immuneACCESS table, as held by TCRdb, lists in-frame sequences with V and J called but not all clones. Of the missing ones, under half trace to an unresolved V gene in checked studies; the others have no known cause. Clone size and V and J calls were adopted from that table, with D and trimming inferred from the DNA. This sample has hundreds of thousands of clones in its table, and under 80% of those were observed once. Around 1.6% of the sample lies in the top ten.

The sample comes from a study of shared clonotypes between healthy human individuals (dated by TCRdb to 2020 to 2022). About the study as a whole: The cohort comprised two women and three men aged 18 to 49 years. The study deeply sequenced blood TCR repertoires of about 5 healthy adults to estimate repertoire size and the extent of clonotype sharing between individuals. To increase sequencing depth and limit assay-specific biases, different laboratories used diverse techniques to prepare libraries and sequence TCR repertoires. Between about 0.85 and 10 billion PBMCs per donor were obtained by leukapheresis. For each donor, CD4 naive and CD4 memory were each run on three plates, CD8 naive on two plates, and CD8 memory on one plate.

What the work shows at the level of the full study, not this receptor alone: Sampling was restricted to blood, and TCR repertoires in tissues likely differ from the TCR repertoires found in blood. Higher generation probabilities were observed for clonotypes shared by all four sorted-subset donors than for non-shared clonotypes. Because the study included only a small number of donors, the genetic and exposure-history diversity represented was limited. Rarefaction of sorted-subset datasets indicated incomplete sequencing despite the large sequencing depth. Estimated clonotype richness was generally larger for naive than for memory subsets. Pairwise subsampling indicated that sequencing depth was expected to affect the degree of clonotype sharing among donors. Sharing across a few donors was observed for around 5% of naive CD4, around 3.5% of naive CD8, over 2% of memory CD4, and around 0.44% of memory CD8 clonotypes.

Sequencing was done on a sample of memory CD4+ T cells sorted from blood. The cell subset or site label for this specimen denotes: CD45RA-negative fraction. The clonotype comes from a woman aged 25 to 45 in good health.

The DNA is TGTGCCAGCAGCTTATCCGGGACACAGGAAGCTTTCTTT. Translated, it gives CASSLSGTQEAFF. The chain uses TRBV7-9 and TRBJ1-1, with TRBD1 perhaps the D gene, on 6 matching bases. V and J lose 2 bases and 8 bases, and a span of 12 bases separates them. From a lookup of the germline V gene (reference sequence), CDR1 and CDR2 are SEHNR and FQNEAQ. Its CDR3 holds 13 amino acids, cysteine through phenylalanine. The entry retains the CDR3 DNA only, 39 bases that are in frame from base 1.